The next 21 T cell receptor beta chains were all read from a single sample in a study of beta chain features in type 1 diabetes. The study reverse transcribed the entire isolated RNA, so it sequenced expressed TCRB transcripts. Assay: immunoSEQ multiplex PCR; the TCRdb copy retains only in-frame clones and omits some. The table records roughly 400,000 clones, approximately 14% of them present only once. The specimen was naive CD4+ T cells from blood. These TCRs come from a man younger than 40 in good health.

The rearrangement uses TRBV4-1 and TRBJ2-3, with a tentative D call TRBD1 (7 bases). V was trimmed by 7 bases and J by 5 bases, leaving 13 bases between them. The CDR3 runs to 13 residues. The V gene's germline CDR1 is MGHRA and CDR2 YSYEKL. The CDR3 coding sequence is TGCGCCAGCAAGGACAGGCGGGGAGATACGCAGTATTTT. Residues: CASKDRRGDTQYF.

In its sample, this clone was seen a few times. V is TRBV4-1 and J is TRBJ2-5; 7 bases line up with TRBD2. Trimming removed 1 base from V and 6 bases from J; junction bases left unmatched: 2. The CDR3 covers 13 residues. Germline V lookup: CDR1 MGHRA, CDR2 YSYEKL. CDR3 nucleotides: TGCGCCAGCAGCCAAGTGGGAGGGAAGACCCAGTACTTC. This translates into CASSQVGGKTQYF.

V and J are TRBV5-6 and TRBJ1-1; D is undetermined. The CDR3 has 14 amino acids. The germline gives CDR1 SGHDT, CDR2 YYEEEE. The V gene lost 0 bases and the J gene lost 4 bases, with 10 bases spanning the gap. The CDR3 coding sequence is TGTGCCAGCAGCTTGGGCCCAAGGTCCACTGAAGCTTTCTTT. The encoded protein is CASSLGPRSTEAFF.

The chain recombines TRBV11-3 with TRBJ2-3; the D is unclear. The CDR3 loop spans 16 amino acids. Germline V gives CDR1 SGHNT, CDR2 YENEEA. Between the trimmed V and J ends, which lost 4 bases and 2 bases, there was a span of 16 bases. CDR3 nucleotides: TGTGCCAGCAGCTCACCTTTCCAGCCGGACACAGATACGCAGTATTTT. Its translation is CASSSPFQPDTDTQYF.

The rearrangement uses TRBV18 and TRBJ1-1, with D tentatively TRBD1 (6 bases). The germline V gene has CDR1 KGHSH and CDR2 LQKENI. The CDR3 sequence is 14 residues long. Trimming left V 2 bases short and J 5 bases short, with 12 bases between. CDR3 region: CASSPMNRETEAFF. CDR3 sequence (DNA): TGTGCCAGCTCACCAATGAACAGGGAAACTGAAGCTTTCTTT.

This sequence joins TRBV6-1 and TRBJ2-1; 11 bases are a match to TRBD2. The CDR3 is made up of 16 amino acids. The germline V gene has CDR1 MNHNS and CDR2 SASEGT. Unmatched junction bases numbered 6, after V lost 3 bases and J lost 5 bases. CDR3 protein: CASSDLSGRVHNEQFF. The CDR3 bases are TGTGCCAGCAGTGATCTTAGCGGGAGGGTACACAATGAGCAGTTCTTC.

The V gene is TRBV18, the J gene TRBJ2-7, with a weak D call TRBD2 (5 bases). There are 13 residues in the CDR3. The germline gives CDR1 KGHSH, CDR2 LQKENI. The V gene lost 3 bases and the J gene lost 6 bases, with 12 bases spanning the gap. The CDR3 protein is CASSPTGSSEQYV. In DNA, the CDR3 is TGTGCCAGCTCACCGACTGGGAGCTCCGAGCAGTACGTC.

The chain couples TRBV27 to TRBJ2-1, with 8 nucleotides matching TRBD2. V lost 2 bases and J lost 4; bases outside the gene matches: 7. Per germline, CDR1 MNHEY and CDR2 SMNVEV (reference sequence). The CDR3 loop spans 16 amino acids. As DNA, the CDR3 is TGTGCCAGCAGTTTACGGACGCGGGGGGAATACAATGAGCAGTTCTTC. The encoded protein is CASSLRTRGEYNEQFF.

This clone has a handful of counts. The chain has TRBV7-2 and TRBJ2-1; weak D call: TRBD1 (5 bases). Germline CDR1 and CDR2: SGHTA and FQGNSA. This CDR3 region has 14 residues. V was trimmed by 3 bases and J by 9 bases, leaving 15 bases between them. This CDR3 reads CASSFSGFYTEQFF. CDR3 bases: TGTGCCAGCAGCTTCTCAGGGTTTTATACTGAGCAGTTCTTC.

This chain joins TRBV18 and TRBJ1-1; TRBD1 might be the D (6 bases). The V and J ends lost 3 bases and 2 bases respectively, with 16 bases between them. The CDR3 totals 16 residues. Germline V gives CDR1 KGHSH, CDR2 LQKENI. The CDR3 DNA sequence: TGTGCCAGCTCACCCCAATCAGGGGCGCTTAACACTGAAGCTTTCTTT. Protein sequence: CASSPQSGALNTEAFF.

V usage is TRBV7-8 and J usage is TRBJ2-4; 10 bases match TRBD2. Germline-derived CDR1 and CDR2 are SGHVS and FQNEAQ. Unmatched junction bases numbered 10, after V lost 5 bases and J lost 0 bases. The CDR3 spans 18 residues. The CDR3 here is CASSLSLRLAGAKNIQYF. The CDR3 DNA sequence: TGTGCCAGCAGCCTATCCCTTAGACTAGCGGGAGCCAAAAACATTCAGTACTTC.

This clone was recorded a few times. This chain joins TRBV19 and TRBJ2-5; unclear D gene. The length of the CDR3 is 13 residues. Germline V gene sequence: CDR1 LNHDA, CDR2 SQIVND (reference sequence). Between the trimmed V and J ends, which lost 6 bases and 2 bases, there was a span of 10 bases. Here the CDR3 reads CASRRSLQETQYF. The DNA of the CDR3 is TGTGCCAGTAGGAGGTCTTTACAAGAGACCCAGTACTTC.

The table lists this clone with a few counts. This sequence joins TRBV10-3 and TRBJ2-1, with D perhaps given as TRBD1 or TRBD2 (5 bases each). Trimming pared 6 bases from V and 7 bases from J, leaving 22 bases between. The CDR3 spans 16 residues. CDR1 ENHRY and CDR2 SYGVKD come from the germline V gene. The CDR3 nucleotides read TGTGCCATCAGCTTCGCCTGGGGGAGTGAGAGAAATGAGCAGTTCTTC. Amino acid sequence: CAISFAWGSERNEQFF.

This clone was seen a few times. This chain links TRBV7-6 with TRBJ2-5; D uncertain. The CDR3 has 13 amino acids. Germline V gene sequence: CDR1 SGHVS, CDR2 FNYEAQ. V dropped 4 bases and J dropped 5 bases, with 11 bases sitting between them. The CDR3 DNA sequence: TGTGCCAGCAGCTACAGTTATGGGGAGACCCAGTACTTC. This translates into CASSYSYGETQYF.

V gene TRBV30 combines with J gene TRBJ2-1; D may correspond to TRBD1 or TRBD2 (5 bases each). The germline V gene encodes CDR1 GTSNPN and CDR2 SVGIG (reference sequence). The CDR3 loop spans 13 amino acids. V was pared by 2 bases and J by 10 bases, with 15 bases between. The CDR3 sequence is CAWSPTRGQEQFF. The CDR3, as DNA: TGTGCCTGGAGTCCCACTAGGGGCCAGGAGCAGTTCTTC.

In this sample, this clone turned up a few times. The gene calls are TRBV6-5 and TRBJ2-5; D not certain. Germline lookup yields CDR1 MNHEY and CDR2 SVGAGI. The CDR3 extends over 13 amino acids. The V gene lost 7 bases and the J gene lost 4 bases, with 13 bases spanning the gap. The DNA of the CDR3 is TGTGCCAGCATGGTCCCTGGTTCAGAGACCCAGTACTTC. As protein: CASMVPGSETQYF.

There are a few counts of this clone. The J gene is TRBJ2-6, the V gene TRBV19; D unclear. The V gene's germline CDR1 is LNHDA and CDR2 SQIVND (reference sequence). V gave up 4 bases and J gave up 1 base, with 5 bases separating them. The CDR3 is made up of 14 amino acids. CDR3 bases: TGTGCCAGTAGTAAAATGTCTGGGGCCAACGTCCTGACTTTC. Its protein is CASSKMSGANVLTF.

This clone was seen more than once but under ten times. V gene TRBV27 combines with J gene TRBJ2-1; possible D gene TRBD1, 6 bases. Between the trimmed V and J ends, which lost 6 bases and 8 bases, there was a span of 20 bases. This CDR3 is built from 15 residues. CDR1 and CDR2 (germline): MNHEY, SMNVEV (reference sequence). CDR3 coding DNA: TGTGCCAGCAGCTCACTGGGACAAATCGTAGATGAGCAGTTCTTC. This codes for CASSSLGQIVDEQFF.

This clone appeared a few times. V and J are TRBV7-8 and TRBJ1-1, with TRBD1 identical over 7 bases. Trimming took 5 bases from V and 3 from J; bases not matched to a gene: 3. Germline loops: CDR1 SGHVS, CDR2 FQNEAQ. The CDR3 sequence is 13 residues long. In DNA, the CDR3 is TGTGCCAGCAGCCGTGACAGGGACACTGAAGCTTTCTTT. Encoded protein: CASSRDRDTEAFF. Supplemented by reference TRBV7-8 and TRBJ1-1, the full variable domain reads GAGVSQSPRYKVAKRGQDVALRCDPISGHVSLFWYQQALGQGPEFLTYFQNEAQLDKSGLPSDRFFAERPEGSVSTLKIQRTQQEDSAVYLCASSRDRDTEAFFGQGTRLTVV.

The V call is TRBV11-2, the J call TRBJ2-4; 10 positions match TRBD2. Germline V gene sequence: CDR1 SGHAT, CDR2 FQNNGV. The CDR3 is 16 residues long. The ends lost 1 base at V and 4 bases at J; junction bases unmatched: 4. The CDR3: CASSLVSGGTKNIQYF. In DNA form, the CDR3 reads TGTGCCAGCAGCTTAGTTAGCGGGGGGACTAAAAACATTCAGTACTTC. Full variable domain (missing parts from reference TRBV11-2 and TRBJ2-4): EAGVAQSPRYKIIEKRQSVAFWCNPISGHATLYWYQQILGQGPKLLIQFQNNGVVDDSQLPKDRFSAERLKGVDSTLKIQPAKLEDSAVYLCASSLVSGGTKNIQYFGAGTRLSVL.

In this sample, this clone turned up a few times. The chain recombines TRBV14 with TRBJ2-1; a weak D match, TRBD2 (6 bases). Germline CDR1 and CDR2: SGHDN and FVKESK. V was cut by 4 bases and J by 0 bases, with 16 bases left in between. The CDR3 loop spans 17 amino acids. CDR3 bases: TGTGCCAGCAGCCGGGTAGGGAGGAGGAGCTCCTACAATGAGCAGTTCTTC. It specifies CASSRVGRRSSYNEQFF.